Each of the 2 T cell receptor beta chains below was sequenced from the same sample in a study of molecular identifiers for immune sequencing clone quantification. TCRdb reprocessed the PCR reads via MiXCR and lists one record per CDR3 protein. This sample yields about 510,000 distinct CDR3 sequences, of which roughly a fifth are seen a single time; around 0.84% belongs to the top ten. Material for sequencing was naive CD8+ T cells from blood, with Jurkat cell RNA spiked in. The subset is: FACS-sorted CD8+CD4-CCR7+CD45RA+ naive T cells. Every receptor here comes from a human donor in good health. Some libraries in this study had Jurkat cell RNA spiked in.

The V and J genes are TRBV6-2 or TRBV6-3 and TRBJ1-5; D is perhaps TRBD1 (5 bases). The germline CDR1 and CDR2 sequences are MNHEY and SVGEGT. This CDR3 comprises 16 residues. V lost 4 bases and J 7 bases, leaving 20 bases between the germline ends. The CDR3 reads CASSSPTPGGTQPQHF. The CDR3 DNA reads as TGTGCCAGCAGTTCCCCAACCCCGGGGGGTACCCAGCCCCAGCATTTT.

On this clonotype: At one of its ends the junction is not consistent with the germline gene, which may arise from a read error. The genes are TRBV3-1 and TRBJ2-3, with TRBD2 identical over 9 bases. CDR1 and CDR2 from the germline V gene are LGHDT and YNNKEL (reference sequence). CDR3 length: 17 residues. The chain's CDR3 is CASSPRSSGAITDTRYF. The CDR3 region has the DNA TGTGCCAGCAGCCCTCGGTCTAGCGGGGCGATCACAGATACGCGGTATTTT.